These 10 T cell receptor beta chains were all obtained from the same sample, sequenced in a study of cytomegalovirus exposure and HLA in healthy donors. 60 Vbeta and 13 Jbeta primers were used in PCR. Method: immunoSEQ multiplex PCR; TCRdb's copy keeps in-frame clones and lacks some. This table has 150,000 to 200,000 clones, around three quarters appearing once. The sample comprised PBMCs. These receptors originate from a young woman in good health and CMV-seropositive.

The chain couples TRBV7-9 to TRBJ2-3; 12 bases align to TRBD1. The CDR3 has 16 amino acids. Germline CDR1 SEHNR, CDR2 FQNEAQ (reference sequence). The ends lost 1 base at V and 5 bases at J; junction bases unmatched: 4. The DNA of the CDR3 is TGTGCCAGCAGCTTAGGGGGACAGGGGGCTTTAGATACGCAGTATTTT. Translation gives CASSLGGQGALDTQYF.

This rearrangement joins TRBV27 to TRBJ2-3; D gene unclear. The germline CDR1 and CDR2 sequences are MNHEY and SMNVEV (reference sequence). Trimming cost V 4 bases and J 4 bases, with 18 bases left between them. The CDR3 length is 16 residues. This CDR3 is CASSSVPSQRPDTQYF. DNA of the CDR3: TGTGCCAGCAGTTCAGTCCCCTCGCAGAGGCCAGATACGCAGTATTTT.

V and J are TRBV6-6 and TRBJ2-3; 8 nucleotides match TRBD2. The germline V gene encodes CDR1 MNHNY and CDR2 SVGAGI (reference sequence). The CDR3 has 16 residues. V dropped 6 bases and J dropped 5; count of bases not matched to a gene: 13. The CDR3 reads CASSYGGAGGEDTQYF. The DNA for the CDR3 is TGTGCCAGCAGCTACGGGGGCGCGGGGGGTGAAGATACGCAGTATTTT.

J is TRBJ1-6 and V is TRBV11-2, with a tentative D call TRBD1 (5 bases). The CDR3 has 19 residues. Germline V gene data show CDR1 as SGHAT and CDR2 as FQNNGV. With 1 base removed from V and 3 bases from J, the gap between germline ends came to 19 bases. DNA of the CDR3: TGTGCCAGCAGCTTAGGACCAAGGGCTAGGGACTACTATAATTCACCCCTCCACTTT. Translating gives CASSLGPRARDYYNSPLHF. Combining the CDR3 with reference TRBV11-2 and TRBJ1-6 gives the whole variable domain EAGVAQSPRYKIIEKRQSVAFWCNPISGHATLYWYQQILGQGPKLLIQFQNNGVVDDSQLPKDRFSAERLKGVDSTLKIQPAKLEDSAVYLCASSLGPRARDYYNSPLHFGNGTRLTVT.

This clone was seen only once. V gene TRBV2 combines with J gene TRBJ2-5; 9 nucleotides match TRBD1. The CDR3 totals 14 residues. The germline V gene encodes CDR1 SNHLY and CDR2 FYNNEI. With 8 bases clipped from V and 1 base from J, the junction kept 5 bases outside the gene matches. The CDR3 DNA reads TGTGCCAGCGCCGGGACAGGGCCCCAAGAGACCCAGTACTTC. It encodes CASAGTGPQETQYF.

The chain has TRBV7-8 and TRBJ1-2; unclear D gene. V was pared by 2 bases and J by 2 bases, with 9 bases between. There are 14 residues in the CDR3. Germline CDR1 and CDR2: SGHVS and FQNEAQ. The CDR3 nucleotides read TGTGCCAGCAGCTTATCGGTTAGAAACTATGGCTACACCTTC. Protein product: CASSLSVRNYGYTF.

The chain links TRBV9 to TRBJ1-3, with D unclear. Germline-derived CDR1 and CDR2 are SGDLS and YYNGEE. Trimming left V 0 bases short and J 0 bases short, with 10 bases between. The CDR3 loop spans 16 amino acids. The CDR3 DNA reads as TGTGCCAGCAGCGTAGCTCAGGCGAGCTCTGGAAACACCATATATTTT. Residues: CASSVAQASSGNTIYF.

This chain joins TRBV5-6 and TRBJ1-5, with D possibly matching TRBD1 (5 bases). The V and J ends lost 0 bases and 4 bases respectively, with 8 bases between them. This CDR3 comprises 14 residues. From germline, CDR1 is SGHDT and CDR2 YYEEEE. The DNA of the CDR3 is TGTGCCAGCAGCTTGGCTCGGGGGAATCAGCCCCAGCATTTT. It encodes CASSLARGNQPQHF.

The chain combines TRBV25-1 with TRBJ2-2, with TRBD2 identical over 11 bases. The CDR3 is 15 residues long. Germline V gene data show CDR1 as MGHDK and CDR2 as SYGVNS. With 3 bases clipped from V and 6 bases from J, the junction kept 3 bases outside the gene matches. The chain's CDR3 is CASSETSGMAGELFF. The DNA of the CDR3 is TGTGCCAGCAGTGAGACTAGCGGGATGGCCGGGGAGCTGTTTTTT.

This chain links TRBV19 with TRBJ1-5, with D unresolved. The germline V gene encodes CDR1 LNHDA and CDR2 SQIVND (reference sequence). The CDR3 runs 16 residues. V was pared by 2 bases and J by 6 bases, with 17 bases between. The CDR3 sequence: CASSILHPLGSQPQHF. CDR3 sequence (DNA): TGTGCCAGTAGTATACTGCACCCACTCGGGAGTCAGCCCCAGCATTTT.